What follows describes a single T cell receptor (beta chain). The entry originates in a study of blood T cell repertoires in COVID-19. Turning to the study itself: Material from acute and convalescent COVID-19 was sourced from the United States, Italy and Spain. Nucleic acid was either cDNA or gDNA, and it came from T cells, B-cell-depleted T cells, or PBMCs.

Profiled with immunoSEQ multiplex PCR; TCRdb holds only in-frame clones, not every one. The sample consists of about 150,000 clones, 88% of them appearing once. The CDR3 extends over 15 amino acids. After removal of 3 bases from V and 5 bases from J, the junction contained 4 bases not matched to a gene. Germline V gene lookup returns CDR1 SGHRS and CDR2 YFSETQ. This chain connects TRBV5-1 to TRBJ2-5; 13 bases agree with TRBD2. The sample taken for sequencing was peripheral blood. The receptor's source is a man in his fifties or sixties who had recovered from COVID-19. In DNA, the CDR3 is TGCGCCAGCAGCTCGACTAGCGGGGGGTTGGAGACCCAGTACTTC. It specifies CASSSTSGGLETQYF.